This T cell receptor beta chain originates from a study of T cell responses to AZD1222 COVID-19 vaccine. Study results and limitations: Only a handful of AZD1222 recipients tested seropositive at baseline. Spike was spanned by vaccine-associated CD4 TCRs, with dominance at 160-218 and 743-854. As reported, nearly half of all spike-specific TCRs target variant regions that are unmutated. Sampling captured repertoires only after the peak T cell response.

In its sample, this clone was seen once. Antigen unknown. This CDR3 spans 15 amino acids. The germline CDR1 and CDR2 sequences are LNHNV and YYDKDF (reference sequence). Trimming removed 0 bases from V and 7 bases from J; junction bases left unmatched: 5. The repertoire was sequenced with immunoSEQ multiplex PCR; TCRdb's copy has only in-frame clones and lacks some. Found here are some 170,000 clones, roughly 90% of them singletons; the top ten hold 4% to 5.5%. The sequence was collected from an adult who received the AZD1222 COVID-19 vaccine. The sample in question was peripheral blood, obtained 28 days after the second AZD1222 dose. The chain has TRBV15 and TRBJ2-1; TRBD1 agrees at 8 bases. The CDR3 loop reads CATSREQGAKNEQFF. CDR3 in DNA: TGTGCCACCAGCAGAGAGCAGGGGGCTAAAAATGAGCAGTTCTTC.